This is a list of T cell receptor beta chains from one sample in a study of blood T cell repertoires in COVID-19. Assay used: immunoSEQ multiplex PCR; TCRdb lists only in-frame clones, some missing. The table lists approximately 300,000 clones, around 86% of them singletons, with around 2.4% in the top ten. Sequencing input: PBMCs or T cells enriched from blood (not recorded which). The receptors here all came from a woman between 18 and 29 years old who had recovered from COVID-19. CDR3s include the opening cysteine and the closing phenylalanine or tryptophan. Fields, in order: CDR3 DNA, CDR3 protein, J gene, clone size, D gene, V gene. The D gene is left open where the match is weak. Clone size, where shown, is once, few, many, or a class for clones that have expanded.

DNA: TGTGCCAGCAGCCCCCAAGGGGTCAGGAACACTGAAGCTTTCTTT
CDR3: CASSPQGVRNTEAFF
J: TRBJ1-1
size: NA
D: NA
V: TRBV7-2

DNA: TGTGCCACCAGCAGAGATCGGGGAGAGCAGTTCTTC
CDR3: CATSRDRGEQFF
J: TRBJ2-1
size: NA
D: NA
V: TRBV15

DNA: TGCAGTGCCCCCATCGCGGAGACCCAGTACTTC
CDR3: CSAPIAETQYF
J: TRBJ2-5
size: NA
D: NA
V: TRBV20-1

DNA: TGTGCCAGCAGTTACTCGGGACAGCTATATGGCTACACCTTC
CDR3: CASSYSGQLYGYTF
J: TRBJ1-2
size: NA
D: TRBD1
V: TRBV6-5

DNA: TGTGCCAGCAGTTTAGTGTCCCTAGCCGGGTACAATGAGCAGTTCTTC
CDR3: CASSLVSLAGYNEQFF
J: TRBJ2-1
size: NA
D: NA
V: TRBV28

DNA: TGTGCCATCAGTGATCGGAGCAGACCGCAGTATTTT
CDR3: CAISDRSRPQYF
J: TRBJ2-3
size: NA
D: NA
V: TRBV10-3

DNA: TGTGCCAGCAGTTTGTCGGGATACGAGCAGTACTTC
CDR3: CASSLSGYEQYF
J: TRBJ2-7
size: NA
D: NA
V: TRBV28

DNA: TGTGCCAGCAGTCTAGAAAACTATGGCTACACCTTC
CDR3: CASSLENYGYTF
J: TRBJ1-2
size: NA
D: NA
V: TRBV28

DNA: TGTGCCAGCAGCGGACAGGGGGTTTACAATCAGCCCCAGCATTTT
CDR3: CASSGQGVYNQPQHF
J: TRBJ1-5
size: NA
D: TRBD1
V: TRBV28

DNA: TGTGCCAGCAGTGGCGTTAGCGGGAGCGTTGAGCAGTTCTTC
CDR3: CASSGVSGSVEQFF
J: TRBJ2-1
size: NA
D: TRBD2
V: TRBV2

DNA: TGTGCCAGCAGCTCCGGGAAGAACACTGAAGCTTTCTTT
CDR3: CASSSGKNTEAFF
J: TRBJ1-1
size: NA
D: NA
V: TRBV7-9

DNA: TGCAGCGTTGAAGACCCGCGGACAGGGGGCCGCGGCTACACCTTC
CDR3: CSVEDPRTGGRGYTF
J: TRBJ1-2
size: NA
D: TRBD1
V: TRBV29-1

DNA: TGTGCCTGGAGTTCCCGAGGTCAGGGGCTTGGCTATAATTCACCCCTCCACTTT
CDR3: CAWSSRGQGLGYNSPLHF
J: TRBJ1-6
size: NA
D: NA
V: TRBV30

DNA: TGTGCCAGCAGTAAGCGGTACAATGAGCAGTTCTTC
CDR3: CASSKRYNEQFF
J: TRBJ2-1
size: NA
D: NA
V: TRBV28

DNA: TGTGCCAGCAGCGGGGGACTAGCAGGCGATACGCAGTATTTT
CDR3: CASSGGLAGDTQYF
J: TRBJ2-3
size: NA
D: TRBD2
V: TRBV11-3

DNA: TGCAGTGCTAGTCGACTAGCGGGAGTAGGTAGAGATACGCAGTATTTT
CDR3: CSASRLAGVGRDTQYF
J: TRBJ2-3
size: NA
D: TRBD2
V: TRBV20-1

DNA: TGTGCCAGCAGTTTAGGGAGGTATCAGCCCCAGCATTTT
CDR3: CASSLGRYQPQHF
J: TRBJ1-5
size: NA
D: NA
V: TRBV12-3/TRBV12-4

DNA: TGCAGCGTTGTTAAAGCTGCAGGGCCAGATACGCAGTATTTT
CDR3: CSVVKAAGPDTQYF
J: TRBJ2-3
size: few
D: NA
V: TRBV29-1

DNA: TGTGCCAGCAGTTTTTTGCCAAGACGAAGACAGTCCAAAAACATTCAGTACTTC
CDR3: CASSFLPRRRQSKNIQYF
J: TRBJ2-4
size: once
D: NA
V: TRBV11-3

DNA: TGTGCCTGGAGCCGGGAACTACAGCCCCAGCATTTT
CDR3: CAWSRELQPQHF
J: TRBJ1-5
size: NA
D: NA
V: TRBV30

DNA: TGCGCCAGCAGCCAAGCCCTCCAGGGCGGATATGGCTACACCTTC
CDR3: CASSQALQGGYGYTF
J: TRBJ1-2
size: NA
D: NA
V: TRBV4-3

DNA: TGTGCTAGTGGTTTGTCCACTAGAGTGCCCTACGAGCAGTACTTC
CDR3: CASGLSTRVPYEQYF
J: TRBJ2-7
size: NA
D: NA
V: TRBV12-5

DNA: TGTGCCAGCAGCTTCGGACTCCGGAATGAAAAACTGTTTTTT
CDR3: CASSFGLRNEKLFF
J: TRBJ1-4
size: NA
D: NA
V: TRBV5-6